This T cell receptor beta chain emerged from a study of CD8+CD57+ T cells in acquired aplastic anemia. The wider study: CD4+ and CD8+ cells, once sorted, gave DNA averaging approximately 3 ug. There were 10 million to 12 million reads, on average, for CD4+ cells from healthy donors. Study observations and caveats: Patients versus controls showed no significant CD8+ Simpson's diversity difference. Patients and controls shared twenty-nine CD8+ CDR3 sequences, which appeared highly expressed in patients and within their immunodominant clones.

The CDR3 length is 13 residues. The V segment lost 5 bases and the J segment 1 base; nucleotides outside the gene matches: 3. Germline V gene data show CDR1 as DFQATT and CDR2 as SNEGSKA (reference sequence). This clonotype was picked up many times. The antigen is undetermined. TCR beta VDJ combinations and CDR3 sequences were profiled from genomic DNA. TCRdb reprocessed the reads via MiXCR and lists one record per CDR3 protein. This sample yields some 220,000 distinct CDR3 sequences, of which roughly 35% are seen a single time; 1% to 1.3% belongs to the top ten. J is TRBJ2-3 and V is TRBV20-1; TRBD1 aligns across 7 bases. The sample consisted of sorted CD4+, CD8+, or CD8+CD57+ T cells (not recorded which) from PBMCs. This sequence was found in a human donor in good health, serving as a control. CDR3: CSAHGQGTDTQYF. DNA for the CDR3: TGCAGTGCTCACGGACAGGGCACAGATACGCAGTATTTT.